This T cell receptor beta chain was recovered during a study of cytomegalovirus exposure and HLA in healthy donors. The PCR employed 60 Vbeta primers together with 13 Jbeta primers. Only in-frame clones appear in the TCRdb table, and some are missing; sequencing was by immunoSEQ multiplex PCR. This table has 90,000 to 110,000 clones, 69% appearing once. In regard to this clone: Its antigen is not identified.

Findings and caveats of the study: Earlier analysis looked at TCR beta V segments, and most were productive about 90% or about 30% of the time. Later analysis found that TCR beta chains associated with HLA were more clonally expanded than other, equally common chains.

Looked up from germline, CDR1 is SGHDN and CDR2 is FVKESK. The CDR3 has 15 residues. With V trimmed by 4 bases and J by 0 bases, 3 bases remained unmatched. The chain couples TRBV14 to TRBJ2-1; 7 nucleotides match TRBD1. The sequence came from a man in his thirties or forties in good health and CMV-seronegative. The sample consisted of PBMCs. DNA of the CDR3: TGTGCCAGCAGCCTCGGACAGGCCTCCTACAATGAGCAGTTCTTC. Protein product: CASSLGQASYNEQFF.